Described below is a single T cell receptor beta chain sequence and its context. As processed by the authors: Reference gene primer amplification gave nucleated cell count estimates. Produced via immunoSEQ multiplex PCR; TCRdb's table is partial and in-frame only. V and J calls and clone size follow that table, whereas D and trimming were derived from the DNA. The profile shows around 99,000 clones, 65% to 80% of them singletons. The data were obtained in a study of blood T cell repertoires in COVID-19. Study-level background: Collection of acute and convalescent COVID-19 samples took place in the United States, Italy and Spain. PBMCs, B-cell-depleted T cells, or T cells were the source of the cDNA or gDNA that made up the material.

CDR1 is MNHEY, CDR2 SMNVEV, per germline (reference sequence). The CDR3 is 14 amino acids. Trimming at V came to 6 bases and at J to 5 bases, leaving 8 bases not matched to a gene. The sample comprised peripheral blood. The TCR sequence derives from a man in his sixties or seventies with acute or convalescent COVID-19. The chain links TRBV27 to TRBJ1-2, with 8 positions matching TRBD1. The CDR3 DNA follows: TGTGCCAGCAGCCGCACAGGGGGGGTTTATGGCTACACCTTC. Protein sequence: CASSRTGGVYGYTF.